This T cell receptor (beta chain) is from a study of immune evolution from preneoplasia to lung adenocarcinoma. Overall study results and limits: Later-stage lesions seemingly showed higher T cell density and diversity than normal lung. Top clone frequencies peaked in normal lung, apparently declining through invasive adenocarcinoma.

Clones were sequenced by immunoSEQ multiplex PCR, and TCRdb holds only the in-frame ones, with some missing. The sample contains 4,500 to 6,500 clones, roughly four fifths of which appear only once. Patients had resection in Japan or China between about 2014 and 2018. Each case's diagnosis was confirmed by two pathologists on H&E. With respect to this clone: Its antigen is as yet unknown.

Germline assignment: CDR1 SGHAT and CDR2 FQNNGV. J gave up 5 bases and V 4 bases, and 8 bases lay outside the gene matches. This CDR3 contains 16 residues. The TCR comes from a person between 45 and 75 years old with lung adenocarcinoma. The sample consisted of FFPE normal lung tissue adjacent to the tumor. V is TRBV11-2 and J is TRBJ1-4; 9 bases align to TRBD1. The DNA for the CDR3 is TGTGCCAGCAGCTCGAAATCCGGGACAGGGAATGAAAAACTGTTTTTT. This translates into CASSSKSGTGNEKLFF. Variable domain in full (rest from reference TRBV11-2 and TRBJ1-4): EAGVAQSPRYKIIEKRQSVAFWCNPISGHATLYWYQQILGQGPKLLIQFQNNGVVDDSQLPKDRFSAERLKGVDSTLKIQPAKLEDSAVYLCASSSKSGTGNEKLFFGSGTQLSVL.